This T cell receptor beta chain was documented in a study of glioma-infiltrating T cells. Study-level findings and limits: Above-expected tissue-blood divergence occurred in all gliomas, most in low-grade ones. Tissue and blood shared very few CDR3 sequences.

A note on this clonotype: What it binds is not known.

TCR alpha and beta CDR3 regions were amplified from RNA using iRepertoire nested multiplex PCR. Tissue mRNA or PBMC total RNA, 100-400 ng, went into one-step reverse transcription and amplification. One entry per CDR3 protein, called by TCRdb with MiXCR from the multiplex PCR reads. Altogether about 5,700 distinct CDR3 sequences are present, 40% to 45% being singletons, with the ten largest covering 24%. With 6 bases removed from V and 4 bases from J, the gap between germline ends came to 15 bases. This CDR3 region has 13 residues. Germline V gene data show CDR1 as DFQATT and CDR2 as SNEGSKA (reference sequence).

Sequencing used glioma tissue, nonneoplastic brain tissue, or PBMCs (not recorded which). The sequence was obtained from a human donor with low-grade glioma or glioblastoma, undergoing nonglioma brain surgery, or in good health (not recorded which). This sequence joins TRBV20-1 and TRBJ2-5; no firm D call. CDR3 protein: CSALRESLETQYF. The CDR3 coding sequence is TGCAGTGCACTCCGAGAATCGTTAGAGACCCAGTACTTC.